This T cell receptor (beta chain) was obtained from a study of technical replicates of blood from several donors. TCRdb keeps only in-frame clones here, not all; method: immunoSEQ multiplex PCR. The sample consists of fewer than 85,000 clones, approximately 92% of them appearing once. The CDR3 spans 17 residues. V was cut by 1 base and J by 2 bases, with 16 bases left in between. The V gene's germline CDR1 is MGHRA and CDR2 YSYEKL. This chain links TRBV4-1 with TRBJ2-3, with TRBD2 as a possible D gene (7 bases). The receptor was derived from a human donor in good health. The sequenced sample was T cells isolated from PBMCs. Written as DNA, the CDR3 is TGCGCCAGCAGCCAAGGGGGGCGGCGGGAGATCACAGATACGCAGTATTTT. This encodes CASSQGGRREITDTQYF.